The subject of this entry is one TCR beta chain. This sample is part of a study of blood T cell repertoires in COVID-19. From germline, CDR1 is MNHNS and CDR2 SASEGT. This CDR3 comprises 13 residues. J lost 6 bases, V lost 6 bases, and 4 bases had no gene match. TCRdb's copy holds only in-frame clones and misses some; the assay was immunoSEQ multiplex PCR. The sample has 150,000 or so clones, roughly 88% seen once. V and J are TRBV6-1 and TRBJ1-1; 10 bases are shared with TRBD1. The sequenced sample consisted of PBMCs or T cells enriched from blood (not recorded which). This sequence originates from a man aged 50-59 years who had recovered from COVID-19. The CDR3 sequence: CASRQGTGAEAFF. In DNA form, the CDR3 reads TGTGCCAGCAGGCAAGGGACAGGGGCTGAAGCTTTCTTT.